The T cell receptor beta chain under discussion was sequenced for a study of blood T cell repertoires in COVID-19. Study-level information: The United States, Italy and Spain provided the acute and convalescent COVID-19 samples. Sample material is recorded as cDNA or gDNA derived from T cells, B-cell-depleted T cells, or PBMCs.

Source study methods: Amplifying reference gene primers gave estimates of nucleated cell counts. This table comes from immunoSEQ multiplex PCR, and its TCRdb copy is limited to in-frame clones, with some not included. V and J calls plus clone size are reproduced from that table; the DNA served to infer D and trimming. Here the sample spans some 100,000 clones, approximately 89% being singletons. Looked up from germline, CDR1 is SQVTM and CDR2 is ANQGSEA. V dropped 2 bases and J dropped 5; count of bases not matched to a gene: 5. This CDR3 is built from 13 residues. The sequencing sample was made of peripheral blood. This TCR was recovered from a man aged 55 to 70 with acute or convalescent COVID-19. The chain combines TRBV29-1 with TRBJ2-5; 7 bases map to TRBD1. The CDR3 sequence: CSVEQGVRETQYF. The CDR3 DNA reads TGCAGCGTTGAACAGGGGGTCCGTGAGACCCAGTACTTC.